The subject of this entry is one TCR beta chain. This specimen comes from a study of blood T cell repertoires in COVID-19. Looking at the study overall: The samples span acute and convalescent COVID-19 from the United States, Italy and Spain. PBMCs, B-cell-depleted T cells, or T cells were the source of the cDNA or gDNA that made up the material.

The V end lost 2 bases, the J end lost 0 bases, and 14 bases lay between the germline ends. In germline, CDR1 is LNHDA, CDR2 SQIVND (reference sequence). This CDR3 is built from 17 residues. Original analysis: Reference gene primer amplification yielded estimated nucleated cell counts. Sequencing used immunoSEQ multiplex PCR; TCRdb keeps in-frame clones, though not all of them. That table supplies the V and J calls and clone size; D and trimming were determined from the DNA. The table records 110,000 or so clones, about 85% of them present only once. The rearrangement links TRBV19 to TRBJ1-5; D might be TRBD1 (5 bases). Sequencing used peripheral blood. This TCR was sampled from a human donor in a cohort sampled during active COVID-19. The CDR3 reads CASSIKGGASSNQPQHF. For the CDR3, the DNA is TGTGCCAGTAGTATAAAGGGCGGGGCCAGTAGCAATCAGCCCCAGCATTTT.